What follows are 7 T cell receptor beta chains derived from one specimen sequenced in a study of T cells after yellow fever vaccination. Using its own MiXCR run on the 5' RACE reads, TCRdb lists one record per CDR3 protein. In the table there are a few hundred thousand distinct CDR3 sequences, around 3.5% of which are singletons. The input for sequencing was PBMCs, taken 15 days after the yellow fever booster vaccination. These receptors were taken from a man between 18 and 29 years old who received the YFV17D yellow fever vaccine.

This clonotype has a count of ten or more. One end of the junction varies from germline; a read error may be responsible. The chain has TRBV7-7 and TRBJ1-4, with unresolved D. This CDR3 has 13 amino acids. CDR1 and CDR2 (germline): SSHAT, FNYEAQ (reference sequence). As DNA, the CDR3 is TGTGCTAGCAGCTTAGGCGTTAATGAAAAACTGTTTTTT. Encoded protein: CASSLGVNEKLFF.

This clonotype was detected many times. The DNA of the CDR3 is TGTGCCACCAGTGAACCACCCACTGATGAAAAACTGTTTTTT. Its translation is CATSEPPTDEKLFF. The J gene is TRBJ1-4, the V gene TRBV24-1; D gene uncertain. The V end lost 4 bases, the J end lost 6 bases, and 11 bases lay between the germline ends. The CDR3 contains 14 residues. Germline CDR1 and CDR2: KGHDR and SFDVKD.

V usage is TRBV4-3 and J usage is TRBJ2-7; 8 bases match TRBD1. CDR3 length: 14 amino acids. Trimming cost V 1 base and J 4 bases; bases outside gene matches: 3. Germline CDR1 and CDR2: LGHNA and YSLEER. The CDR3 coding sequence is TGCGCCAGCAGCCAAGGGACAGGGAGGTACGAGCAGTACTTC. It is translated as CASSQGTGRYEQYF.

In its sample, this clonotype was seen many times. The V call is TRBV19, the J call TRBJ1-5; weak D call: TRBD1 (6 bases). Looked up from germline, CDR1 is LNHDA and CDR2 is SQIVND (reference sequence). This CDR3 contains 14 residues. Trimming removed 5 bases at V and 9 bases at J, with 17 bases between. The DNA of the CDR3 is TGTGCCAGTAGTCCCGGGACACCGACCTGGCCCCAGCATTTT. Protein product: CASSPGTPTWPQHF.

This clonotype was observed at least ten times. V gene TRBV21-1 combines with J gene TRBJ1-3; TRBD1, the D gene given by the table, was not confirmed from the DNA. TRBV21-1 is tagged as a pseudogene. The CDR3 extends over 14 amino acids. CDR3 protein: CALIQAGAGNTIYF. The CDR3 region has the DNA TGTGCCCTGATCCAGGCCGGGGCTGGAAACACCATATATTTT.

This clonotype was detected many times. The chain employs TRBV4-3 and TRBJ2-4; D ambiguous. The germline V gene encodes CDR1 LGHNA and CDR2 YSLEER. The ends were cut back, 0 bases at V and 8 bases at J, with 14 bases in the middle. The CDR3 extends over 15 amino acids. Here the CDR3 DNA reads TGCGCCAGCAGCCAAGACGTGGGCAGTTGGGACATTCAGTACTTC. Translation: CASSQDVGSWDIQYF.

In this sample, this clonotype turned up many times. The chain is built from TRBV29-1 and TRBJ2-5, with 10 bases identical to TRBD1. This CDR3 contains 18 residues. Germline CDR1 and CDR2: SQVTM and ANQGSEA. V was pared by 3 bases and J by 3 bases, with 16 bases of the junction left unmatched. The CDR3: CSVETTAGPGTGEETQYF. The CDR3 DNA reads TGCAGCGTTGAGACGACGGCGGGACCCGGGACAGGGGAAGAGACCCAGTACTTC. The whole variable domain, remainder taken from reference TRBV29-1 and TRBJ2-5, is SAVISQKPSRDICQRGTSLTIQCQVDSQVTMMFWYRQQPGQSLTLIATANQGSEATYESGFVIDKFPISRPNLTFSTLTVSNMSPEDSSIYLCSVETTAGPGTGEETQYFGPGTRLLVL.